The 31 T cell receptor beta chains reported below all come from one sample, sequenced in a study of cytomegalovirus exposure and HLA in healthy donors. It was with 60 Vbeta and 13 Jbeta primers that the PCR ran. Only in-frame clones appear in the TCRdb table, and some are missing; sequencing was by immunoSEQ multiplex PCR. Seen here are roughly 190,000 clones, roughly 73% observed once, and the top ten hold about 2%. Sequencing input: PBMCs. The receptor source for this set is a woman between 25 and 40 years old in good health and CMV-seronegative.

In its sample, this clone was seen once. This chain joins TRBV4-1 and TRBJ2-5; D possibly corresponds to TRBD1 (5 bases). This CDR3 region has 14 residues. The V and J ends lost 4 bases and 5 bases respectively, with 14 bases between them. Germline-derived CDR1 and CDR2 are MGHRA and YSYEKL. The CDR3 here is CASSPIGVRETQYF. The CDR3 DNA sequence: TGCGCCAGCAGCCCAATAGGGGTCCGGGAGACCCAGTACTTC.

The chain joins TRBV9 to TRBJ1-1, with D tentatively TRBD1 (5 bases). Germline assignment: CDR1 SGDLS and CDR2 YYNGEE. Between the trimmed V and J ends, which lost 4 bases and 7 bases, there was a span of 11 bases. CDR3 length: 12 residues. The CDR3 bases are TGTGCCAGCAGCTTGCAGGGAGGTGAAGCTTTCTTT. Protein: CASSLQGGEAFF.

The rearrangement joins TRBV5-3 to TRBJ1-5; 9 positions agree with TRBD1. TRBV5-3 is an ORF; its function is uncertain. The V segment lost 0 bases and the J segment 2 bases; nucleotides outside the gene matches: 12. The CDR3 sequence is 19 residues long. CDR3 residues: CARSLDRTGVKSGNQPQHF. CDR3 nucleotide sequence: TGTGCCAGAAGCTTGGATAGGACAGGGGTCAAAAGTGGCAATCAGCCCCAGCATTTT.

The CDR3 sequence is CASSHAQGPTEAFF. Here the CDR3 DNA reads TGCGCCAGCAGCCACGCACAGGGGCCCACTGAAGCTTTCTTT. The rearrangement joins TRBV4-1 to TRBJ1-1; 7 bases are a match to TRBD1. Germline V gene data show CDR1 as MGHRA and CDR2 as YSYEKL. The CDR3 contains 14 residues. Losses at the gene ends were 3 bases for V and 4 bases for J; bases not matched to a gene: 5.

The rearrangement links TRBV19 to TRBJ1-2; TRBD1 is a possible D gene (6 bases). The CDR3 is 14 residues long. Per germline, CDR1 LNHDA and CDR2 SQIVND (reference sequence). V lost 0 bases to trimming and J lost 9 bases, with 14 bases between them. CDR3 nucleotide sequence: TGTGCCAGTAGTATAGATTGGACAGCGAGGCGCTACACCTTC. The encoded protein is CASSIDWTARRYTF.

The V call is TRBV11-2, the J call TRBJ2-7, with TRBD1 as a possible D gene (6 bases). The CDR3 is made up of 15 amino acids. Germline V gene lookup returns CDR1 SGHAT and CDR2 FQNNGV. Deletions cut 3 bases from V and 4 bases from J, with 16 bases between. CDR3 in DNA: TGTGCCAGCAGCTTTCTCCGGGACAAAATATACGAGCAGTACTTC. Its translation is CASSFLRDKIYEQYF.

The chain carries TRBV29-1 and TRBJ2-1; 11 nucleotides match TRBD2. CDR1 is SQVTM and CDR2 is ANQGSEA in the germline V gene. The V gene end was trimmed by 0 bases and the J gene end by 9 bases; junction bases not matched to a gene: 7. The CDR3 length is 15 residues. CDR3 DNA: TGCAGCGTTGAAGATAGCGGGAGGGTTGAAGGTGAGCAGTTCTTC. It encodes CSVEDSGRVEGEQFF.

The chain employs TRBV10-1 and TRBJ2-2, with 8 bases lining up with TRBD2. V trimming: 6 bases; J trimming: 7 bases; junction bases outside the gene matches: 4. CDR1 and CDR2 (germline): WNHNN, SYGVQD (reference sequence). The CDR3 spans 13 residues. CDR3 protein: CASRNSGDGELFF. As DNA, the CDR3 is TGCGCCAGCAGGAATAGCGGGGACGGGGAGCTGTTTTTT.

This sequence joins TRBV5-1 and TRBJ2-3; possibly TRBD1 for D (6 bases). Germline V lookup: CDR1 SGHRS, CDR2 YFSETQ. The CDR3 has 14 amino acids. V was clipped by 4 bases and J by 2 bases, with 11 bases between them. The CDR3 spells CASSPGHATDTQYF. CDR3 DNA sequence: TGCGCCAGCAGCCCGGGACATGCCACAGATACGCAGTATTTT.

This clone was observed a few times. This sequence joins TRBV9 and TRBJ1-1; D remains ambiguous. Trimming left V 3 bases short and J 4 bases short, with 13 bases between. The CDR3 is made up of 14 amino acids. CDR1 and CDR2 (germline): SGDLS, YYNGEE. The CDR3 sequence: CASSATSPSTEAFF. The CDR3 nucleotides read TGTGCCAGCAGCGCAACGTCCCCGAGCACTGAAGCTTTCTTT.

Concerning this clone itself: The same CDR3 also results from other DNA sequences found in this sample. The rearrangement uses TRBV18 and TRBJ2-7, with 10 positions matching TRBD1. CDR1 KGHSH and CDR2 LQKENI come from the germline V gene. V shed 3 bases and J 5 bases; nucleotides not matched to a gene: 4. The CDR3 covers 14 residues. CDR3 region: CASSPDRGSDEQYF. CDR3 DNA: TGTGCCAGCTCACCGGACAGGGGGTCTGACGAGCAGTACTTC.

Here the CDR3 DNA reads TGTGCCACCAGCAGAGAAGGGGCCAGACCTTCTAAAGCTTTCTTT. Translating gives CATSREGARPSKAFF. V is TRBV15 and J is TRBJ1-1, with D possibly matching TRBD1 (5 bases). The CDR3 contains 15 residues. V dropped 0 bases and J dropped 9 bases, with 17 bases sitting between them. The V gene's germline CDR1 is LNHNV and CDR2 YYDKDF (reference sequence).

In regard to this clone: Other DNA sequences from this sample encode an identical CDR3 as well. The V and J genes are TRBV7-2 and TRBJ2-5; 7 bases match TRBD2. Germline loops: CDR1 SGHTA, CDR2 FQGNSA. CDR3 length equals 13 residues. The V and J ends lost 3 bases and 3 bases, in that order; junction bases with no gene match: 1. CDR3 loop: CASSFAGEETQYF. In DNA form, the CDR3 reads TGTGCCAGCAGCTTTGCGGGAGAAGAGACCCAGTACTTC.

The chain combines TRBV10-2 with TRBJ2-5; 8 bases match TRBD1. The J call could be wrong; TRBJ2-7 is a better fit for the DNA end. CDR3 length equals 16 residues. Germline CDR1 reads WSHSY; CDR2 reads SAAADI. CDR3 sequence reads: CASKNPRGPKYYEQYF. CDR3 bases: TGCGCCAGCAAGAACCCCAGGGGGCCTAAATACTACGAGCAGTACTTC.

The CDR3 sequence is CASSPTLSNGGDYGYTF. The CDR3 nucleotides are TGTGCCAGCTCACCCACTCTTTCTAACGGGGGTGACTATGGCTACACCTTC. The rearrangement joins TRBV18 to TRBJ1-2; tentative D call: TRBD1 (5 bases). Germline CDR1 reads KGHSH; CDR2 reads LQKENI. V lost 3 bases and J 3 bases, leaving 20 bases between the germline ends. The CDR3 loop spans 17 amino acids. The full variable domain, rest sourced from reference TRBV18 and TRBJ1-2, is NAGVMQNPRHLVRRRGQEARLRCSPMKGHSHVYWYRQLPEEGLKFMVYLQKENIIDESGMPKERFSAEFPKEGPSILRIQQVVRGDSAAYFCASSPTLSNGGDYGYTFGSGTRLTVV.

The chain recombines TRBV5-6 with TRBJ2-1; D unclear. CDR1 SGHDT and CDR2 YYEEEE come from the germline V gene. The CDR3 covers 16 residues. The germline V and J ends were trimmed by 3 bases and 7 bases, with 20 bases remaining between them. The CDR3 loop is CASSSVAGPTQNEQFF. Written as DNA, the CDR3 is TGTGCCAGCAGCTCCGTGGCTGGCCCGACACAAAATGAGCAGTTCTTC.

CDR3 amino acids: CASSFGRGSGTEAFF. The CDR3 nucleotides read TGCGCCAGCAGCTTCGGAAGGGGTTCCGGCACTGAAGCTTTCTTT. V is TRBV5-1 and J is TRBJ1-1, with D maybe TRBD1 (5 bases). The CDR3 is 15 residues long. Germline CDR1 SGHRS, CDR2 YFSETQ. Trimming pared 2 bases from V and 4 bases from J, leaving 15 bases between.

The V and J genes are TRBV5-4 and TRBJ2-6; D might be TRBD2 (6 bases). In germline, CDR1 is SGHNT, CDR2 YYREEE (reference sequence). The CDR3 covers 15 residues. V was pared by 4 bases and J by 1 base, with 9 bases between. The CDR3 sequence: CASSVAGSGANVLTF. The CDR3 nucleotides read TGTGCCAGCAGCGTCGCGGGGTCTGGGGCCAACGTCCTGACTTTC.

The gene calls are TRBV19 and TRBJ1-1, with 9 bases that match TRBD1. CDR3 length equals 15 residues. Per the germline V gene, CDR1 is LNHDA and CDR2 is SQIVND (reference sequence). V gave up 4 bases and J gave up 5 bases; unmatched junction bases: 8. DNA of the CDR3: TGTGCCAGTAGTACTACAGGGGGCGCCGGTACTGAAGCTTTCTTT. Translating gives CASSTTGGAGTEAFF.

V gene TRBV19 combines with J gene TRBJ1-2, with 9 nucleotides matching TRBD1. The germline gives CDR1 LNHDA, CDR2 SQIVND (reference sequence). This CDR3 region has 14 residues. V trimming: 3 bases; J trimming: 6 bases; junction bases outside the gene matches: 5. CDR3 DNA sequence: TGTGCCAGTAGTATCCGGACAGGGGTGGATGGCTACACCTTC. This codes for CASSIRTGVDGYTF.

V and J are TRBV5-6 and TRBJ2-7; D is perhaps TRBD2 (7 bases). The germline V and J ends were trimmed by 3 bases and 3 bases, with 19 bases remaining between them. Germline values: CDR1 SGHDT, CDR2 YYEEEE. The CDR3 covers 16 residues. The CDR3 DNA reads as TGTGCCAGCAGCTCCCTGGGGAGGGACATAGACTACGAGCAGTACTTC. It translates to CASSSLGRDIDYEQYF.

The V and J genes are TRBV28 and TRBJ2-5, with TRBD2 identical over 13 bases. CDR3 length: 15 amino acids. Unmatched junction bases numbered 6, after V lost 6 bases and J lost 5 bases. Germline loops: CDR1 MDHEN, CDR2 SYDVKM. CDR3 nucleotides: TGTGCCAGCAGCTGGACTAGCGGGGGAGGGGAGACCCAGTACTTC. This codes for CASSWTSGGGETQYF.

V is TRBV7-8 and J is TRBJ2-7, with 10 bases identical to TRBD2. Germline-derived CDR1 and CDR2 are SGHVS and FQNEAQ. V lost 3 bases, J lost 4 bases, and 6 bases stayed unmatched. This CDR3 is 15 amino acids long. The CDR3 spells CASSFSGRSRYEQYF. The CDR3 nucleotides are TGTGCCAGCAGCTTTAGCGGGAGGAGCCGTTACGAGCAGTACTTC. Looking up the rest from reference TRBV7-8 and TRBJ2-7 gives the full variable domain: GAGVSQSPRYKVAKRGQDVALRCDPISGHVSLFWYQQALGQGPEFLTYFQNEAQLDKSGLPSDRFFAERPEGSVSTLKIQRTQQEDSAVYLCASSFSGRSRYEQYFGPGTRLTVT.

This clone has a handful of counts. The genes are TRBV7-8 and TRBJ1-6, with D perhaps matching TRBD1 (5 bases). Trimming cost V 7 bases and J 6 bases, with 13 bases left between them. The V gene's germline CDR1 is SGHVS and CDR2 FQNEAQ. The CDR3 is 14 residues long. CDR3 in amino acids: CASTGDRSNSPLHF. CDR3 in DNA: TGTGCCAGCACGGGGGACCGAAGTAATTCACCCCTCCACTTT.

The V gene is TRBV7-9, the J gene TRBJ2-3, with 8 bases matching TRBD1. CDR1 is SEHNR, CDR2 FQNEAQ, per germline (reference sequence). This CDR3 contains 15 residues. J gave up 4 bases and V 4 bases, and 7 bases lay outside the gene matches. CDR3: CASSWVTGVPDTQYF. In DNA form, the CDR3 reads TGTGCCAGCAGCTGGGTGACAGGGGTCCCAGATACGCAGTATTTT.

The chain employs TRBV19 and TRBJ2-7; no clear D. The V gene's germline CDR1 is LNHDA and CDR2 SQIVND (reference sequence). The CDR3 covers 15 residues. The germline V and J ends were trimmed by 3 bases and 2 bases, with 14 bases remaining between them. CDR3 DNA: TGTGCCAGTAGTATTGATAGAGGTCCTACCTACGAGCAGTACTTC. The encoded protein is CASSIDRGPTYEQYF.

The chain combines TRBV12-5 with TRBJ2-2; TRBD1 matches at 8 bases. The CDR3 is 16 residues long. The V gene's germline CDR1 is LGHNT and CDR2 FRNRAP. Unmatched junction bases numbered 9, after V lost 6 bases and J lost 3 bases. CDR3: CASGWTGNRDTGELFF. For the CDR3, the DNA is TGTGCTAGTGGGTGGACAGGGAATCGGGACACCGGGGAGCTGTTTTTT.

V and J are TRBV18 and TRBJ2-2; 8 nucleotides line up with TRBD1. The CDR3 covers 15 residues. With V trimmed by 5 bases and J by 8 bases, 10 bases remained unmatched. Germline CDR1 KGHSH, CDR2 LQKENI. CDR3 residues: CASSSPPGQAGELFF. The CDR3 coding sequence is TGTGCCAGCTCATCGCCGCCGGGACAGGCAGGGGAGCTGTTTTTT.

The chain employs TRBV19 and TRBJ1-2; TRBD1 is a possible D gene (5 bases). CDR3 size: 13 residues. Germline V CDR1 and CDR2: LNHDA, SQIVND (reference sequence). V was cut by 9 bases and J by 8 bases, with 19 bases left in between. The CDR3 coding sequence is TGTGCCAGCCGGGTGCAGGGCGCTTGGGGCTACACCTTC. The encoded protein is CASRVQGAWGYTF.

This clone was seen a handful of times. In the same sample, other DNA sequences code for this CDR3. The chain uses TRBV7-2 and TRBJ2-5, with D possibly TRBD2 on 6 matching bases. The V end lost 0 bases, the J end lost 5 bases, and 10 bases lay between the germline ends. There are 14 residues in the CDR3. Looked up from germline, CDR1 is SGHTA and CDR2 is FQGNSA. The CDR3 coding sequence is TGTGCCAGCAGCTTAGCGGGGGGAGGCGAGACCCAGTACTTC. Residues: CASSLAGGGETQYF.

This chain uses TRBV10-3 with TRBJ1-1, with D possibly matching TRBD1 (5 bases). In germline, CDR1 is ENHRY, CDR2 SYGVKD. Trimming shortened V by 4 bases and J by 1 base, and 7 bases separated the two germline ends. The CDR3 runs 13 residues. As DNA, the CDR3 is TGTGCCATCAGTGCAACAGGGAACACTGAAGCTTTCTTT. It yields the protein CAISATGNTEAFF.